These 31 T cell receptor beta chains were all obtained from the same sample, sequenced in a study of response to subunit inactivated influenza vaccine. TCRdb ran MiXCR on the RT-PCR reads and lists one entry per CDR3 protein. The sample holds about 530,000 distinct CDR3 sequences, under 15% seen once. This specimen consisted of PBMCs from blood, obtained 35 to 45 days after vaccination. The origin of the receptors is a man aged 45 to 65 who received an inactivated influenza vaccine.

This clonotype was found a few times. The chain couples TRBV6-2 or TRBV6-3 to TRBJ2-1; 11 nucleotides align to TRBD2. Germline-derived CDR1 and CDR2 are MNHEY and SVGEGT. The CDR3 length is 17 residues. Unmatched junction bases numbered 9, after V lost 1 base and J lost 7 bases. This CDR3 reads CASSYFRLAGRRNEQFF. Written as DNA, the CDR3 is TGTGCCAGCAGTTACTTCCGACTAGCGGGGCGGAGAAATGAGCAGTTCTTC.

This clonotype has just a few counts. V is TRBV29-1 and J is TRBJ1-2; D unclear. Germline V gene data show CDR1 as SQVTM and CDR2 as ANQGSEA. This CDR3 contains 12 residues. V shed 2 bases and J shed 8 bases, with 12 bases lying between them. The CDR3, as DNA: TGCAGCGTTGAATCCGCCCGCCTGGGCTACACCTTC. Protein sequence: CSVESARLGYTF.

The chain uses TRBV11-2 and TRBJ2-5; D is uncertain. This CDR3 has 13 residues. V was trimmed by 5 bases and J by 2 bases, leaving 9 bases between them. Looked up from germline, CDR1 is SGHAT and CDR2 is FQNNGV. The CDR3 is CASSTVSQETQYF. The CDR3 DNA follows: TGTGCCAGCAGCACTGTGAGTCAAGAGACCCAGTACTTC. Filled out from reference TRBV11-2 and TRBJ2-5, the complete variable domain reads EAGVAQSPRYKIIEKRQSVAFWCNPISGHATLYWYQQILGQGPKLLIQFQNNGVVDDSQLPKDRFSAERLKGVDSTLKIQPAKLEDSAVYLCASSTVSQETQYFGPGTRLLVL.

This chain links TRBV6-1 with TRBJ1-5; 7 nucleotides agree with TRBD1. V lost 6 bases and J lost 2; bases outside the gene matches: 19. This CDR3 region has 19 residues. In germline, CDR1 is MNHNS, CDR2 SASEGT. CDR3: CASRELGRGRSPGNQPQHF. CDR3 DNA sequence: TGTGCCAGCAGGGAACTAGGGAGGGGGCGGTCTCCTGGCAATCAGCCCCAGCATTTT.

The CDR3 region has the DNA TGTGCCAGCAGCTTCAGCGGGGGCGGGGGTCTCTACAATGAGCAGTTCTTC. Translation: CASSFSGGGGLYNEQFF. The chain uses TRBV11-3 and TRBJ2-1, with 8 positions matching TRBD2. This CDR3 is built from 17 residues. Germline CDR1 reads SGHNT; CDR2 reads YENEEA. V shed 3 bases and J 3 bases; nucleotides not matched to a gene: 10. Filled out from reference TRBV11-3 and TRBJ2-1, the complete variable domain reads EAGVVQSPRYKIIEKKQPVAFWCNPISGHNTLYWYLQNLGQGPELLIRYENEEAVDDSQLPKDRFSAERLKGVDSTLKIQPAELGDSAVYLCASSFSGGGGLYNEQFFGPGTRLTVL.

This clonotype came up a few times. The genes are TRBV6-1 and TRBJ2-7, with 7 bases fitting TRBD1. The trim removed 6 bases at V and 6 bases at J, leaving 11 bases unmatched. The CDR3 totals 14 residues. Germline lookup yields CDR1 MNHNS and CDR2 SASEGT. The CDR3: CASRLLTGVSEQYF. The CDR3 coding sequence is TGTGCCAGCAGACTTCTCACAGGGGTGAGCGAGCAGTACTTC.

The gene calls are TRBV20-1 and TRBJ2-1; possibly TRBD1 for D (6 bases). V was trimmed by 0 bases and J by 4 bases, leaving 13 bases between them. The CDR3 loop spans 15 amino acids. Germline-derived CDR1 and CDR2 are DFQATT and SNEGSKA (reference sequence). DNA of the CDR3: TGCAGTGCTAGAGACACAGGGTTGTTATACAATGAGCAGTTCTTC. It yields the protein CSARDTGLLYNEQFF.

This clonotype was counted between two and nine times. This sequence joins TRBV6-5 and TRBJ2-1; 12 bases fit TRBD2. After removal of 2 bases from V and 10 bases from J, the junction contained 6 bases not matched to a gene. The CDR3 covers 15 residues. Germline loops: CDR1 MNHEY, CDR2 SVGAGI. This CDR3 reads CASSYILAGGPEQFF. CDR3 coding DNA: TGTGCCAGCAGTTACATCCTAGCGGGGGGGCCGGAGCAGTTCTTC.

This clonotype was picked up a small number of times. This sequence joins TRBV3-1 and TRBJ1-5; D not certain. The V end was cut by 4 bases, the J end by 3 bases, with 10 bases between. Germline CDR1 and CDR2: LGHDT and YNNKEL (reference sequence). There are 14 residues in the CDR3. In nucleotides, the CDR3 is TGTGCCAGCAGCCCAGGACCGATCAATCAGCCCCAGCATTTT. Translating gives CASSPGPINQPQHF.

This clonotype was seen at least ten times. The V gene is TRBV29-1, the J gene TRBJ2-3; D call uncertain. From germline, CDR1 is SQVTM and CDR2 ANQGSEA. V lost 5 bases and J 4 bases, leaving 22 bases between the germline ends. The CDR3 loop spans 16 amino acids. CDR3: CSVQAIGLKGADTQYF. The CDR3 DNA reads TGCAGCGTTCAAGCTATTGGGCTAAAGGGCGCAGATACGCAGTATTTT.

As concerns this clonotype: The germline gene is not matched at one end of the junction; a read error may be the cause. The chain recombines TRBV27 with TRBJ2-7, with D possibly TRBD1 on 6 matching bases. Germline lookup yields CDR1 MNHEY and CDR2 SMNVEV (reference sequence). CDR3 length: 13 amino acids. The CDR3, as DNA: TGTGCCAGCAGTTGGGGCAGGGGTTACGAGCAGTGCTTC. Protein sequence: CASSWGRGYEQCF.

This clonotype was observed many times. The CDR3 spells CASSSGVIREQYF. DNA of the CDR3: TGTGCCAGCAGCTCCGGGGTAATACGCGAGCAGTACTTC. This chain connects TRBV12-3 or TRBV12-4 to TRBJ2-7; weak D call: TRBD2 (5 bases). This CDR3 has 13 amino acids. V was trimmed by 6 bases and J by 6 bases, leaving 15 bases between them.

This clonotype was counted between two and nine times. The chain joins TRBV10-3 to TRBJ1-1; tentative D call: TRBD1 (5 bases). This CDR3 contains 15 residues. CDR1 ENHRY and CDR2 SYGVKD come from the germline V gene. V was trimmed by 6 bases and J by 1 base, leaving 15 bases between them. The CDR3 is CAIRQGLFGNTEAFF. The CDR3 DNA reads TGTGCCATCAGGCAGGGTTTGTTCGGGAACACTGAAGCTTTCTTT.

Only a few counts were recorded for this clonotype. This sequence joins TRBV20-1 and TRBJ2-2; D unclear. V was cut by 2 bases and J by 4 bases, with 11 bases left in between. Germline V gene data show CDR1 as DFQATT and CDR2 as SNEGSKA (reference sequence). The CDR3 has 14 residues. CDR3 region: CSARRYRSTGELFF. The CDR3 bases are TGCAGTGCTAGACGTTACAGAAGCACCGGGGAGCTGTTTTTT.

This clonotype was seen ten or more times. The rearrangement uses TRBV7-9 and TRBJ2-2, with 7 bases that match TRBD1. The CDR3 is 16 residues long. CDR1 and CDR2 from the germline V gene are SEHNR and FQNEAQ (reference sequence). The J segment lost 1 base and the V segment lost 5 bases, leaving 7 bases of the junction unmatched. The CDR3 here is CASSLTGQMNTGELFF. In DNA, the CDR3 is TGTGCCAGCAGCCTGACGGGACAGATGAACACCGGGGAGCTGTTTTTT.

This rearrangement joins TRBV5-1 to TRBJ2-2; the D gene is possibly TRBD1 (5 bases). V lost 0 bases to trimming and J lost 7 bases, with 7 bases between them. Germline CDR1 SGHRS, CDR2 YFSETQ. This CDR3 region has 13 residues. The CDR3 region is CASSLGRDGELFF. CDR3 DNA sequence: TGCGCCAGCAGCTTGGGCAGGGACGGGGAGCTGTTTTTT.

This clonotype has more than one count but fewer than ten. CDR3 sequence: CASSSMTEYNEQFF. Written as DNA, the CDR3 is TGTGCCAGCAGCTCGATGACAGAATACAATGAGCAGTTCTTC. The chain uses TRBV5-6 and TRBJ2-1; D may be TRBD1 (5 bases). The germline V and J ends were trimmed by 3 bases and 4 bases, with 11 bases remaining between them. CDR1 is SGHDT, CDR2 YYEEEE, per germline. This CDR3 spans 14 amino acids.

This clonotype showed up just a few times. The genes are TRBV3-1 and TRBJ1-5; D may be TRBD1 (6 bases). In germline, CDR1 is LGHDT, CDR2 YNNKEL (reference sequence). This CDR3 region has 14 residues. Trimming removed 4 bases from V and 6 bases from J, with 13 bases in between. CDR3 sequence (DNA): TGTGCCAGCAGCCCCCACAGGGTCTGTCAGCCCCAGCATTTT. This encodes CASSPHRVCQPQHF.

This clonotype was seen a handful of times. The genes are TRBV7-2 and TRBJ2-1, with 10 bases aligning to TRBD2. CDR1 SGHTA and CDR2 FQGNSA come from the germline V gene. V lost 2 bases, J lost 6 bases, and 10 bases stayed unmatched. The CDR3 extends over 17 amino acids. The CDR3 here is CASSLMASGSTGNEQFF. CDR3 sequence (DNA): TGTGCCAGCAGCTTAATGGCTAGCGGGAGTACGGGCAATGAGCAGTTCTTC.

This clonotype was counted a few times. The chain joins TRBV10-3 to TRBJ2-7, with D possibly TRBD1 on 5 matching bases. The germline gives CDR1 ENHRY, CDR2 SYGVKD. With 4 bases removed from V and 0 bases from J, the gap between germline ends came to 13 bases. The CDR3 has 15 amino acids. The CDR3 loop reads CAISGGGQSSYEQYF. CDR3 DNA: TGTGCCATCAGTGGAGGTGGACAAAGCTCCTACGAGCAGTACTTC.

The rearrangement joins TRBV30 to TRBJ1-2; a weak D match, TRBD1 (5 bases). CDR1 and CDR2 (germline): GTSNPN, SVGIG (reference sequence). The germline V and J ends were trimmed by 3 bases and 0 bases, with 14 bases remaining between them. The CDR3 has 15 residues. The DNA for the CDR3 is TGTGCCTGGAGCCTTGAGAGGGGATCTAACTATGGCTACACCTTC. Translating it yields CAWSLERGSNYGYTF.

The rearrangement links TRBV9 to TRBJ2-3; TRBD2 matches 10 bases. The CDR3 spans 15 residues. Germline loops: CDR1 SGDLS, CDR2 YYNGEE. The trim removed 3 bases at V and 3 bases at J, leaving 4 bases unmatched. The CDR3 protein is CASSALAGVTDTQYF. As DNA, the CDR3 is TGTGCCAGCAGCGCCCTAGCGGGGGTTACAGATACGCAGTATTTT.

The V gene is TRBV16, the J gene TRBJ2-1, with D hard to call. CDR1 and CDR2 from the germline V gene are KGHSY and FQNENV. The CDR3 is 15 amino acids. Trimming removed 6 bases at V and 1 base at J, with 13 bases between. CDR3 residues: CASSQQHPSYNEQFF. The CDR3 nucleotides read TGTGCCAGCAGTCAACAGCACCCATCCTACAATGAGCAGTTCTTC.

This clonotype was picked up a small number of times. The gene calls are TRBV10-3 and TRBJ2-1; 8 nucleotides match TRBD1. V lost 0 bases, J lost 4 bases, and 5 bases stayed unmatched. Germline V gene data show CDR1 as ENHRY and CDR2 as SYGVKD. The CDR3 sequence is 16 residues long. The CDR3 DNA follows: TGTGCCATCAGTGAGTCTTGGACAGGGCAATACAATGAGCAGTTCTTC. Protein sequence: CAISESWTGQYNEQFF.

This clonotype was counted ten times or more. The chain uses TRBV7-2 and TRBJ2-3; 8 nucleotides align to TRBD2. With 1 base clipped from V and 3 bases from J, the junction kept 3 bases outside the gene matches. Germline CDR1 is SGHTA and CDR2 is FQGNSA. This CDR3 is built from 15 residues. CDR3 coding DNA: TGTGCCAGCAGCTTAGTTAGCGGGGCAACAGATACGCAGTATTTT. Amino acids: CASSLVSGATDTQYF.

This CDR3 is CSALGVRTQYF. Here the CDR3 DNA reads TGCAGTGCTCTCGGGGTTAGGACGCAGTATTTT. The V call is TRBV20-1, the J call TRBJ2-3; the D gene is possibly TRBD2 (5 bases). The CDR3 covers 11 residues. V lost 5 bases and J lost 9, with 12 bases in between. Germline V gene sequence: CDR1 DFQATT, CDR2 SNEGSKA (reference sequence).

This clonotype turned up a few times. The CDR3 DNA sequence: TGTGCCAGCAGCCAAGCTAGCGGGAGTGGGATGGAGCAGTACTTC. It encodes CASSQASGSGMEQYF. J is TRBJ2-7 and V is TRBV3-1, with 10 bases matching TRBD2. The CDR3 spans 15 residues. Looked up from germline, CDR1 is LGHDT and CDR2 is YNNKEL (reference sequence). Trimming removed 1 base from V and 7 bases from J; junction bases left unmatched: 7.

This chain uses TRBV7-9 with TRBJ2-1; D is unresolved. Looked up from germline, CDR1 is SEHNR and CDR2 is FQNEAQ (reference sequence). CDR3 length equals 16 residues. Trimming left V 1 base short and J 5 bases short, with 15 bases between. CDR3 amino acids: CASSLGRVTQDNEQFF. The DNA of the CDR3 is TGTGCCAGCAGCTTAGGTCGGGTTACCCAAGACAATGAGCAGTTCTTC. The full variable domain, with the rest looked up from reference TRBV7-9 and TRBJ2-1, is DTGVSQNPRHKITKRGQNVTFRCDPISEHNRLYWYRQTLGQGPEFLTYFQNEAQLEKSRLLSDRFSAERPKGSFSTLEIQRTEQGDSAMYLCASSLGRVTQDNEQFFGPGTRLTVL.

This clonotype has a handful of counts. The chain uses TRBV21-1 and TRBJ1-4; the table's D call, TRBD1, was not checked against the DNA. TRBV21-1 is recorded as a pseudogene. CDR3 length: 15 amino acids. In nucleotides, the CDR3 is TGTGCCACCCCGAAGGGGGGCAAAAAAGATGAAAAACTGTTTTTT. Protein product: CATPKGGKKDEKLFF.

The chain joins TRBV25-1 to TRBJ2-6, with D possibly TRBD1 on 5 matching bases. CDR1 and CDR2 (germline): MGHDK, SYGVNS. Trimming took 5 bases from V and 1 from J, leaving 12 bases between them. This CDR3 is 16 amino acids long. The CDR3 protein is CASSSAPGSGANVLTF. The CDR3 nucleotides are TGTGCCAGCAGTTCAGCTCCAGGGTCTGGGGCCAACGTCCTGACTTTC.

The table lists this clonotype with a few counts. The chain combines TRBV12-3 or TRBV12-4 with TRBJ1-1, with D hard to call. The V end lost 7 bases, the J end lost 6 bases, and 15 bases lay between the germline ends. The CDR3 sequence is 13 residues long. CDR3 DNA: TGTGCCAGCACTTTTAGCCTTCGACCTGAAGCTTTCTTT. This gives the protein CASTFSLRPEAFF.